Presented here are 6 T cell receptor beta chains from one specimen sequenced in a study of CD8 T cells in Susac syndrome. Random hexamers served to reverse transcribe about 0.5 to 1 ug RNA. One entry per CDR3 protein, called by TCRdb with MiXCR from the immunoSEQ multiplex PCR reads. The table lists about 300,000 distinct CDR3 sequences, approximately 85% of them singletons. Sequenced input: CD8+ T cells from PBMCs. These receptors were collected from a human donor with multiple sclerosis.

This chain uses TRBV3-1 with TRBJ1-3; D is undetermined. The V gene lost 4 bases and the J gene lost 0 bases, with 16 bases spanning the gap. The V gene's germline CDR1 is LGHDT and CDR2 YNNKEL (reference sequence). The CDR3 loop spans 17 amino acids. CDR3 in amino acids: CASSPSPPLGSGNTIYF. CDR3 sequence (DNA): TGTGCCAGCAGCCCCAGCCCCCCCTTGGGCTCTGGAAACACCATATATTTT.

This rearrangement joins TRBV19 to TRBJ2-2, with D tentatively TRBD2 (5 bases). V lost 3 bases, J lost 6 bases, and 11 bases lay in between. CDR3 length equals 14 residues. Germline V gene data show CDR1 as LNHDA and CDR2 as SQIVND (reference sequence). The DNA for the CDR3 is TGTGCCAGTAGTATGTGGCTAGCTGCCGGGGAGCTGTTTTTT. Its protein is CASSMWLAAGELFF. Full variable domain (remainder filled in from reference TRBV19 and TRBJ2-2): DGGITQSPKYLFRKEGQNVTLSCEQNLNHDAMYWYRQDPGQGLRLIYYSQIVNDFQKGDIAEGYSVSREKKESFPLTVTSAQKNPTAFYLCASSMWLAAGELFFGEGSRLTVL.

CDR3 coding DNA: TGTGCCAGCAGCCGGACCCCGACAGGGGGTTTAGGCTACACCTTC. It specifies CASSRTPTGGLGYTF. This sequence joins TRBV11-2 and TRBJ1-2; 9 nucleotides agree with TRBD1. The CDR3 is 15 residues long. CDR1 and CDR2 from the germline V gene are SGHAT and FQNNGV. With 5 bases clipped from V and 8 bases from J, the junction kept 12 bases outside the gene matches.

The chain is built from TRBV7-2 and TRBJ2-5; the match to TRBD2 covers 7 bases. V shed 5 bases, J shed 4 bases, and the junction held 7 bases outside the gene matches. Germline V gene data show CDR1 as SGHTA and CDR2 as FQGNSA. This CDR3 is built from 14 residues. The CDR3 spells CASSDRGDRETQYF. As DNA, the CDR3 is TGTGCCAGCAGCGATCGGGGGGACCGAGAGACCCAGTACTTC.

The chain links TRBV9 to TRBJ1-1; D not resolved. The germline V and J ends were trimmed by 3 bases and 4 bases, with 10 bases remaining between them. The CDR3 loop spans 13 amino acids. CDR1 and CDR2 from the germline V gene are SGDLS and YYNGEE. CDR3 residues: CASSAPGSTEAFF. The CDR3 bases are TGTGCCAGCAGCGCCCCGGGGTCCACTGAAGCTTTCTTT.

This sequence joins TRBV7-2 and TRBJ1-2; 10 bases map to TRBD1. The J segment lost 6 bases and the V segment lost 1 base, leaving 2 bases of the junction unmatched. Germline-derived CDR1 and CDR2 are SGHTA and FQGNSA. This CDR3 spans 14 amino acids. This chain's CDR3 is CASSLVGTGDGYTF. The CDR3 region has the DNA TGTGCCAGCAGCTTAGTCGGGACAGGGGATGGCTACACCTTC.